The 25 T cell receptor beta chains reported below all come from one sample, sequenced in a study of OX40 agonist ivuxolimab in advanced cancers. Sequencing was performed with immunoSEQ multiplex PCR; in TCRdb, only in-frame clones are kept and a portion is missing. The data show tens of thousands of clones, approximately 80% seen once. The sample was CD4+ or CD8+ T cells sorted from blood, taken in a trial of the OX40 agonist ivuxolimab. All receptors derive from an adult with an advanced solid tumor such as melanoma, head and neck, liver or kidney cancer.

The CDR3: CASSMGVRETQYF. CDR3 bases: TGTGCCAGTAGTATGGGTGTTCGCGAGACCCAGTACTTC. The V and J genes are TRBV19 and TRBJ2-5; D gene ambiguous. V dropped 3 bases and J dropped 5 bases, with 10 bases sitting between them. CDR3 length: 13 residues. From germline, CDR1 is LNHDA and CDR2 SQIVND (reference sequence).

This rearrangement joins TRBV7-3 to TRBJ2-6; no clear D. The CDR3 extends over 15 amino acids. The germline V gene has CDR1 SGHTA and CDR2 FQGTGA. The ends were cut back, 5 bases at V and 2 bases at J, with 10 bases in the middle. CDR3 in amino acids: CASSLERAGANVLTF. The CDR3 coding sequence is TGTGCCAGCAGCCTGGAGCGCGCTGGGGCCAACGTCCTGACTTTC.

This clone was counted a single time. The rearrangement joins TRBV19 to TRBJ1-5; D remains unclear. The V gene lost 5 bases and the J gene lost 0 bases, with 14 bases spanning the gap. This CDR3 spans 16 amino acids. Per germline, CDR1 LNHDA and CDR2 SQIVND (reference sequence). This CDR3 reads CASSLGGFNSNQPQHF. CDR3 DNA sequence: TGTGCCAGTAGTCTCGGAGGGTTTAATAGCAATCAGCCCCAGCATTTT.

This clone has more than one count but fewer than ten. The chain recombines TRBV9 with TRBJ2-2; the D is unclear. This CDR3 contains 17 residues. Trimming removed 2 bases at V and 3 bases at J, with 17 bases between. Looked up from germline, CDR1 is SGDLS and CDR2 is YYNGEE. The CDR3 bases are TGTGCCAGCAGCGTCCGACCTCGCCTGTCTTACACCGGGGAGCTGTTTTTT. Translating it yields CASSVRPRLSYTGELFF.

Points on this clone: Other DNA sequences of this sample code for an identical CDR3. The chain carries TRBV2 and TRBJ2-6; TRBD2 might be the D (6 bases). In germline, CDR1 is SNHLY, CDR2 FYNNEI. Deletions cut 6 bases from V and 1 base from J, with 19 bases between. CDR3 length: 18 amino acids. This chain's CDR3 is CASREGGLGLSGANVLTF. The CDR3 nucleotides are TGTGCCAGCAGGGAGGGTGGGTTAGGGCTGTCTGGGGCCAACGTCCTGACTTTC.

This clone was detected once. J is TRBJ1-5 and V is TRBV6-5; 8 nucleotides align to TRBD1. The CDR3 is 15 residues long. In germline, CDR1 is MNHEY, CDR2 SVGAGI. With V trimmed by 2 bases and J by 6 bases, 6 bases remained unmatched. The CDR3, as DNA: TGTGCCAGCAGTTACCGTCAGGGGGCAAGTCAGCCCCAGCATTTT. Amino acids: CASSYRQGASQPQHF.

The chain employs TRBV2 and TRBJ1-1; possibly TRBD1 for D (6 bases). The V gene lost 5 bases and the J gene lost 0 bases, with 13 bases spanning the gap. CDR1 is SNHLY, CDR2 FYNNEI, per germline. This CDR3 region has 15 residues. CDR3: CASSRSWGLNTEAFF. DNA of the CDR3: TGTGCCAGCAGTAGATCCTGGGGGCTGAACACTGAAGCTTTCTTT.

The chain is built from TRBV19 and TRBJ2-7; 9 bases fit TRBD2. V shed 8 bases and J 7 bases; nucleotides not matched to a gene: 9. The CDR3 spans 13 residues. From germline, CDR1 is LNHDA and CDR2 SQIVND (reference sequence). CDR3 residues: CASLQAGGREQYF. Here the CDR3 DNA reads TGTGCCAGTCTTCAAGCGGGGGGTCGAGAGCAGTACTTC. Combining the CDR3 with reference TRBV19 and TRBJ2-7 gives the whole variable domain DGGITQSPKYLFRKEGQNVTLSCEQNLNHDAMYWYRQDPGQGLRLIYYSQIVNDFQKGDIAEGYSVSREKKESFPLTVTSAQKNPTAFYLCASLQAGGREQYFGPGTRLTVT.

V and J are TRBV5-4 and TRBJ2-7; the match to TRBD2 covers 14 bases. The J segment lost 7 bases and the V segment lost 2 bases, leaving 5 bases of the junction unmatched. This CDR3 region has 15 residues. Germline values: CDR1 SGHNT, CDR2 YYREEE (reference sequence). CDR3 loop: CASSFGLAGGGEQYF. The CDR3 DNA follows: TGTGCCAGCAGCTTCGGACTAGCGGGGGGTGGAGAGCAGTACTTC.

Concerning this clone itself: At one boundary the junction diverges from the germline segment, which might be a read error. The gene calls are TRBV28 and TRBJ1-2, with D uncertain. The CDR3 has 10 residues. CDR1 and CDR2 from the germline V gene are MDHEN and SYDVKM. The CDR3 nucleotides are TGTGCCAGCAGTTTGGAGTCCGCCGACTTC. Amino acids: CASSLESADF.

For the CDR3, the DNA is TGTGCCAGCTCACCCTTTGGACAGGGCAACCCGTTACGAACTGGAAACACCATATATTTT. Residues: CASSPFGQGNPLRTGNTIYF. The gene calls are TRBV18 and TRBJ1-3; 8 bases agree with TRBD1. This CDR3 is 20 amino acids long. CDR1 and CDR2 from the germline V gene are KGHSH and LQKENI. The V gene end was trimmed by 3 bases and the J gene end by 2 bases; junction bases not matched to a gene: 18.

As for this clone: Within the sample, other DNA sequences also encode this same CDR3. The chain links TRBV18 to TRBJ2-3; 9 bases match TRBD2. The ends lost 3 bases at V and 2 bases at J; junction bases unmatched: 3. Germline V gene lookup returns CDR1 KGHSH and CDR2 LQKENI. This CDR3 has 15 residues. CDR3 bases: TGTGCCAGCTCACCTTTAGCGGGGGCCACAGATACGCAGTATTTT. Encoded protein: CASSPLAGATDTQYF. The entire variable domain, with the rest obtained from reference TRBV18 and TRBJ2-3, is as follows: NAGVMQNPRHLVRRRGQEARLRCSPMKGHSHVYWYRQLPEEGLKFMVYLQKENIIDESGMPKERFSAEFPKEGPSILRIQQVVRGDSAAYFCASSPLAGATDTQYFGPGTRLTVL.

This chain joins TRBV25-1 and TRBJ1-1; D perhaps matches TRBD1 (6 bases). The V gene lost 5 bases and the J gene lost 6 bases, with 16 bases spanning the gap. The V gene's germline CDR1 is MGHDK and CDR2 SYGVNS. CDR3 length: 14 amino acids. The CDR3 reads CASSSGGGYAEAFF. In DNA, the CDR3 is TGTGCCAGCAGTTCAGGAGGGGGATACGCTGAAGCTTTCTTT.

V and J are TRBV7-9 and TRBJ2-7, with TRBD2 as a possible D gene (6 bases). The CDR3 consists of 11 residues. V was shortened by 6 bases and J by 3 bases, with 6 bases between the two germline ends. Germline V gene lookup returns CDR1 SEHNR and CDR2 FQNEAQ (reference sequence). In DNA form, the CDR3 reads TGTGCCAGCAGGGGGGGCTACGAGCAGTACTTC. Protein sequence: CASRGGYEQYF. Full variable domain (remainder filled in from reference TRBV7-9 and TRBJ2-7): DTGVSQNPRHKITKRGQNVTFRCDPISEHNRLYWYRQTLGQGPEFLTYFQNEAQLEKSRLLSDRFSAERPKGSFSTLEIQRTEQGDSAMYLCASRGGYEQYFGPGTRLTVT.

The V gene is TRBV5-4, the J gene TRBJ1-2; D is undetermined. V shed 4 bases and J shed 2 bases, with 9 bases lying between them. CDR1 and CDR2 (germline): SGHNT, YYREEE (reference sequence). This CDR3 has 13 residues. Here the CDR3 DNA reads TGTGCCAGCAGCCGCGACGGCAACTATGGCTACACCTTC. This encodes CASSRDGNYGYTF.

The genes are TRBV4-2 and TRBJ1-4, with D unclear. This CDR3 is built from 15 residues. V was pared by 1 base and J by 2 bases, with 8 bases between. CDR1 and CDR2 from the germline V gene are LGHNA and YNFKEQ. This chain's CDR3 is CASSQVGGTNEKLFF. The CDR3 region has the DNA TGTGCCAGCAGCCAAGTTGGAGGGACTAATGAAAAACTGTTTTTT.

J is TRBJ2-1 and V is TRBV4-1, with a tentative D call TRBD2 (5 bases). The germline V gene encodes CDR1 MGHRA and CDR2 YSYEKL. CDR3 length: 15 residues. Trimming cost V 0 bases and J 3 bases, with 9 bases left between them. This CDR3 is CASSQDNSVYNEQFF. The CDR3 DNA is TGCGCCAGCAGCCAAGATAATAGCGTCTACAATGAGCAGTTCTTC.

The chain combines TRBV9 with TRBJ2-7; TRBD1 matches at 9 bases. Trimming removed 0 bases from V and 5 bases from J; junction bases left unmatched: 6. Germline CDR1 SGDLS, CDR2 YYNGEE. CDR3 size: 15 residues. The CDR3 bases are TGTGCCAGCAGCGTAGTGGGACAGGGTACGGACGAGCAGTACTTC. Protein product: CASSVVGQGTDEQYF. Drawing the rest from reference TRBV9 and TRBJ2-7, the complete variable domain is DSGVTQTPKHLITATGQRVTLRCSPRSGDLSVYWYQQSLDQGLQFLIQYYNGEERAKGNILERFSAQQFPDLHSELNLSSLELGDSALYFCASSVVGQGTDEQYFGPGTRLTVT.

The chain carries TRBV6-1 and TRBJ1-2; D not resolved. Germline V gene sequence: CDR1 MNHNS, CDR2 SASEGT. V dropped 0 bases and J dropped 4 bases, with 9 bases sitting between them. The CDR3 spans 14 residues. CDR3 in DNA: TGTGCCAGCAGTGAAGCACTCGGATTCTATGGCTACACCTTC. Protein product: CASSEALGFYGYTF.

The CDR3 reads CASSQLGLAGITGELFF. CDR3 bases: TGCGCCAGCAGCCAATTGGGACTAGCGGGAATCACCGGGGAGCTGTTTTTT. V is TRBV4-1 and J is TRBJ2-2; 13 bases fit TRBD2. The CDR3 runs 17 residues. Germline values: CDR1 MGHRA, CDR2 YSYEKL. Trimming cost V 2 bases and J 4 bases; bases outside gene matches: 4.

The genes are TRBV7-9 and TRBJ2-5; D might be TRBD2 (5 bases). Germline assignment: CDR1 SEHNR and CDR2 FQNEAQ (reference sequence). The V end lost 3 bases, the J end lost 13 bases, and 15 bases lay between the germline ends. The CDR3 has 12 residues. In nucleotides, the CDR3 is TGTGCCAGCAGCTTTTGGACCGGGGTGCCGTACTTC. Translating it yields CASSFWTGVPYF.

The V gene is TRBV6-4, the J gene TRBJ2-3, with D maybe TRBD1 (5 bases). The CDR3 is 14 amino acids. Germline values: CDR1 MRHNA, CDR2 SNTAGT. Trimming removed 4 bases at V and 1 base at J, with 9 bases between. The CDR3 protein is CASSVDSRTDTQYF. In DNA form, the CDR3 reads TGTGCCAGCAGTGTAGACAGCCGCACAGATACGCAGTATTTT.

The rearrangement links TRBV9 to TRBJ1-2; no definite D call. The length of the CDR3 is 12 residues. Germline V gene data show CDR1 as SGDLS and CDR2 as YYNGEE. Trimming removed 3 bases from V and 3 bases from J, with 6 bases in between. CDR3 residues: CASSELYYGYTF. CDR3 DNA sequence: TGTGCCAGCAGCGAGCTGTACTATGGCTACACCTTC. The full variable domain, with the rest looked up from reference TRBV9 and TRBJ1-2, is DSGVTQTPKHLITATGQRVTLRCSPRSGDLSVYWYQQSLDQGLQFLIQYYNGEERAKGNILERFSAQQFPDLHSELNLSSLELGDSALYFCASSELYYGYTFGSGTRLTVV.

The chain links TRBV19 to TRBJ1-2; perhaps TRBD1 as D (6 bases). Deletions cut 2 bases from V and 6 bases from J, with 10 bases between. The CDR3 extends over 13 amino acids. CDR1 is LNHDA, CDR2 SQIVND, per germline (reference sequence). CDR3 bases: TGTGCCAGTAGTATAATGGGGGGCCATGGCTACACCTTC. This sequence encodes CASSIMGGHGYTF.

The chain couples TRBV7-3 to TRBJ2-5; the match to TRBD2 covers 8 bases. Germline assignment: CDR1 SGHTA and CDR2 FQGTGA. Trimming cost V 0 bases and J 4 bases; bases outside gene matches: 7. The CDR3 runs 16 residues. The CDR3 loop is CASSLTGSGIVETQYF. Here the CDR3 DNA reads TGTGCCAGCAGCTTAACGGGTAGCGGGATAGTAGAGACCCAGTACTTC.